This T cell receptor (beta chain) was found in a study of neurological immune-mediated disorders. CDR3 length: 15 amino acids. V lost 2 bases, J lost 4 bases, and 7 bases stayed unmatched. CDR1 and CDR2 from the germline V gene are DFQATT and SNEGSKA (reference sequence). This clonotype has ten or more counts. Via MiXCR, TCRdb re-called the 5' RACE reads, giving one row per CDR3 protein. The repertoire holds about 120,000 distinct CDR3 sequences, with roughly 3.4% as singletons. The TCR sequence derives from a woman aged 30 to 39 with multiple sclerosis. The rearrangement joins TRBV20-1 to TRBJ2-1; 8 bases are shared with TRBD2. The sample was PBMCs. The CDR3 loop is CSARPLAGGYNEQFF. The CDR3 DNA follows: TGCAGTGCTAGACCTCTAGCGGGTGGATACAATGAGCAGTTCTTC.